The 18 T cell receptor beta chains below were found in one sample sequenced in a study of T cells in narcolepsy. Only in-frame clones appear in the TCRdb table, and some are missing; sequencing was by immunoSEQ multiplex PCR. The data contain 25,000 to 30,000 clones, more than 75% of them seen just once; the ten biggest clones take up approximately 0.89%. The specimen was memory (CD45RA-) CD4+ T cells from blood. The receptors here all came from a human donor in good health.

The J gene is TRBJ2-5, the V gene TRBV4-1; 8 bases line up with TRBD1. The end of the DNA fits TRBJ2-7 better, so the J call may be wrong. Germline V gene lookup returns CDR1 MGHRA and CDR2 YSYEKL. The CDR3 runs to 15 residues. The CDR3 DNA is TGCGCCAGCAGAGACACAGGGGGTCGTCGTGACGAGCAGTACTTC. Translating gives CASRDTGGRRDEQYF.

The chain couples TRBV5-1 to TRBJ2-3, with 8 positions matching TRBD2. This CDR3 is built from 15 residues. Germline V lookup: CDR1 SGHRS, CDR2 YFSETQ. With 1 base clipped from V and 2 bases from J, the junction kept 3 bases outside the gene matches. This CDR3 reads CASSLQRGYTDTQYF. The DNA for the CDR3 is TGCGCCAGCAGCTTGCAGCGGGGGTACACAGATACGCAGTATTTT.

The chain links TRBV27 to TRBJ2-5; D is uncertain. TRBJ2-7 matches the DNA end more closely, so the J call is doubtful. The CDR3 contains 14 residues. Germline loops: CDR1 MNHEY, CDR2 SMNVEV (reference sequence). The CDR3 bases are TGTGCCAGCAGTTTATCCGGGCAGAGCTACGAGCAGTACTTC. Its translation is CASSLSGQSYEQYF.

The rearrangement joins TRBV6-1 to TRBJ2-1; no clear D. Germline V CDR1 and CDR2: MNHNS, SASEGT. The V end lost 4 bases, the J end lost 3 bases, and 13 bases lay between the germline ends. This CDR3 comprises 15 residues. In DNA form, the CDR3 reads TGTGCCAGCAGTGTCGTCTCCCCAAACTACAATGAGCAGTTCTTC. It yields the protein CASSVVSPNYNEQFF.

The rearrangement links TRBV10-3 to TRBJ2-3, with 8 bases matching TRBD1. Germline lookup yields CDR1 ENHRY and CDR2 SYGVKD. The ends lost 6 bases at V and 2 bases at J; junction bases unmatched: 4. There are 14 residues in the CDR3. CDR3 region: CAISPGQDTDTQYF. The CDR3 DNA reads TGTGCCATCAGCCCGGGACAGGACACAGATACGCAGTATTTT.

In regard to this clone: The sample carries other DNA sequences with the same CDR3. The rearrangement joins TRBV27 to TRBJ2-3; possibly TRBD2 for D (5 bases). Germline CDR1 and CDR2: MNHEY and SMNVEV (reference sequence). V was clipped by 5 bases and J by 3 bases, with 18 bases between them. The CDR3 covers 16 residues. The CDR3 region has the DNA TGTGCCAGCAGTCCCTCACTGGCGGGTCTGACAGATACGCAGTATTTT. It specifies CASSPSLAGLTDTQYF.

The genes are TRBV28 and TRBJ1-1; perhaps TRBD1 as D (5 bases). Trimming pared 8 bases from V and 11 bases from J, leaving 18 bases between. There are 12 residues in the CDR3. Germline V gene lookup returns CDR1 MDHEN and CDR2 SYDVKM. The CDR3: CASARGPRGAFF. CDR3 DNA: TGTGCCAGCGCACGGGGCCCGCGAGGTGCTTTCTTT.

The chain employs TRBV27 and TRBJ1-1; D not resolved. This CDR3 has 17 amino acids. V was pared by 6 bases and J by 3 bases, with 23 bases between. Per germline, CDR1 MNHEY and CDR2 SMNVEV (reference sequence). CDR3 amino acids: CASRGTRWPPGDTEAFF. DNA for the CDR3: TGTGCCAGCAGGGGAACTCGGTGGCCCCCCGGGGACACTGAAGCTTTCTTT.

In nucleotides, the CDR3 is TGTGCCAGCAGCTTAATGCCGGGCACAGATACGCAGTATTTT. As protein: CASSLMPGTDTQYF. V gene TRBV7-3 combines with J gene TRBJ2-3; D remains unclear. CDR1 and CDR2 from the germline V gene are SGHTA and FQGTGA. Trimming shortened V by 1 base and J by 1 base, and 6 bases separated the two germline ends. The CDR3 length is 14 residues.

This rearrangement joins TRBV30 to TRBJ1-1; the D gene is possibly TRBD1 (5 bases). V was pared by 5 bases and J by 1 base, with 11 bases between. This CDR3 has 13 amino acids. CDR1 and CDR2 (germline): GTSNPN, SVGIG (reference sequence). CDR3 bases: TGTGCCTGGGCCGGGACGTCGAACACTGAAGCTTTCTTT. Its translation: CAWAGTSNTEAFF.

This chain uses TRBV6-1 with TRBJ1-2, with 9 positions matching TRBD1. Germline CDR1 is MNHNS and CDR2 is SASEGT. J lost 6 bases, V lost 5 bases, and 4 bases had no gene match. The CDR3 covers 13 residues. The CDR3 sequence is CASSRTGEDGYTF. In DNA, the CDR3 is TGTGCCAGCAGTCGGACAGGGGAGGATGGCTACACCTTC.

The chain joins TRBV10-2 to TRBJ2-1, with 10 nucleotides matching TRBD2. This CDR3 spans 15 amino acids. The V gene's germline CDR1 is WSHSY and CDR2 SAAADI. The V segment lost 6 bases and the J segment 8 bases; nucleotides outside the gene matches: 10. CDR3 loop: CASRNLAGVPDEQFF. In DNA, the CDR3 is TGCGCCAGCAGAAATCTAGCGGGGGTGCCCGATGAGCAGTTCTTC.

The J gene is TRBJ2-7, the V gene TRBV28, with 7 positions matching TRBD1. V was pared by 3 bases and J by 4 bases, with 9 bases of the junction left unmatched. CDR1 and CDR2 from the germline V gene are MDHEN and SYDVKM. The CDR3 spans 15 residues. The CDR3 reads CASSFNWDSYYEQYF. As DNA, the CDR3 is TGTGCCAGCAGTTTTAATTGGGACAGCTATTACGAGCAGTACTTC.

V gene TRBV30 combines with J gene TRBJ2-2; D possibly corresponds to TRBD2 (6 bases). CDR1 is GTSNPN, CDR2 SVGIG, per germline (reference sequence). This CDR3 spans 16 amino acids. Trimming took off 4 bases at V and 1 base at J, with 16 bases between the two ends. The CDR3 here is CAWTKMGLKNTGELFF. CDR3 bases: TGTGCCTGGACGAAAATGGGACTTAAGAACACCGGGGAGCTGTTTTTT.

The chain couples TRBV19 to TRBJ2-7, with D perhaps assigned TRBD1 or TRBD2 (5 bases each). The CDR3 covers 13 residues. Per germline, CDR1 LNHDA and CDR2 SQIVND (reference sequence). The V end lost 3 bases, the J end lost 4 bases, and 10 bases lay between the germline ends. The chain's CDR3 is CASSISREYEQYF. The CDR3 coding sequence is TGTGCCAGTAGTATTTCCAGGGAGTACGAGCAGTACTTC.

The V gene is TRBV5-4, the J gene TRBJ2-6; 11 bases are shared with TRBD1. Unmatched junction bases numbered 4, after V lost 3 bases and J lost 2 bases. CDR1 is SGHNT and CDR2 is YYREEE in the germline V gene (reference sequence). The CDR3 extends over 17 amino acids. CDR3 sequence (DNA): TGTGCCAGCAGCTCCCCGGGACAGGGGGCTGGGGCCAACGTCCTGACTTTC. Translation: CASSSPGQGAGANVLTF.

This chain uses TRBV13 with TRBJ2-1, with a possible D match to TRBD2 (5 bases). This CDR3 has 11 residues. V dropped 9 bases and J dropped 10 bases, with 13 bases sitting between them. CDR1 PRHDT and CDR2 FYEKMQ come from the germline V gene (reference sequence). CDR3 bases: TGTGCCAGTCGACTAAATAAAGAGCAGTTCTTC. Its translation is CASRLNKEQFF.

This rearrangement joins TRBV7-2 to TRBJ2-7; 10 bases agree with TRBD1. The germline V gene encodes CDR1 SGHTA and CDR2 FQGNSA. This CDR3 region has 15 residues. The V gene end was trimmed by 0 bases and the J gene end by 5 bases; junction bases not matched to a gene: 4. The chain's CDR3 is CASSLAGDRGNEQYF. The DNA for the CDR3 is TGTGCCAGCAGCTTAGCCGGGGACAGGGGAAACGAGCAGTACTTC.